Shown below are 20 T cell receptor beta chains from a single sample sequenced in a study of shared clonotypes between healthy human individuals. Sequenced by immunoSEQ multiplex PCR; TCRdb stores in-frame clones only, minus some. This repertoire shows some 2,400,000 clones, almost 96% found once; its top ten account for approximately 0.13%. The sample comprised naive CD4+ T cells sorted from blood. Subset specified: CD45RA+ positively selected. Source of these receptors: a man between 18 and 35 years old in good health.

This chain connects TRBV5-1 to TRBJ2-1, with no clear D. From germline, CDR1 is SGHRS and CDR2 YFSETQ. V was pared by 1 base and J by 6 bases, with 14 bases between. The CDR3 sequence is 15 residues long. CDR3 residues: CASSLSPDIGNEQFF. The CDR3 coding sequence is TGCGCCAGCAGCTTGTCGCCAGACATCGGCAATGAGCAGTTCTTC.

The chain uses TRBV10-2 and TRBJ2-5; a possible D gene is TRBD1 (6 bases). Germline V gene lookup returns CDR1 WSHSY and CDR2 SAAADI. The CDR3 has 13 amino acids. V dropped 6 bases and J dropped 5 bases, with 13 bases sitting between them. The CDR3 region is CASRYTGQETQYF. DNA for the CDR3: TGCGCCAGCAGATATACAGGGCAGGAGACCCAGTACTTC.

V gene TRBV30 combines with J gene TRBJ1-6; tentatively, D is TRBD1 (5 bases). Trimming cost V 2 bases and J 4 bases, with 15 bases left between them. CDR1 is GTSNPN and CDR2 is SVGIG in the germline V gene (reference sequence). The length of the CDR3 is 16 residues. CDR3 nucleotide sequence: TGTGCCTGGAGTCATCGGGGCGCGATATATAATTCACCCCTCCACTTT. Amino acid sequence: CAWSHRGAIYNSPLHF.

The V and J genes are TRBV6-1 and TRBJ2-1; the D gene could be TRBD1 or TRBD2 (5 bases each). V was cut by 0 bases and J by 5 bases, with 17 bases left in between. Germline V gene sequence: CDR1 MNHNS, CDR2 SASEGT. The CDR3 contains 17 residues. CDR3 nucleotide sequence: TGTGCCAGCAGTGAAGCGTTGGGGCACTCCGGGGACAATGAGCAGTTCTTC. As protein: CASSEALGHSGDNEQFF.

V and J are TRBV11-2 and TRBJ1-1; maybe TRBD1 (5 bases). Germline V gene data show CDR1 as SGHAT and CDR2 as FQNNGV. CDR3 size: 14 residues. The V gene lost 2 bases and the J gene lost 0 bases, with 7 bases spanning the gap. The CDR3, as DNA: TGTGCCAGCAGCTTACTGGGGGTGAACACTGAAGCTTTCTTT. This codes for CASSLLGVNTEAFF.

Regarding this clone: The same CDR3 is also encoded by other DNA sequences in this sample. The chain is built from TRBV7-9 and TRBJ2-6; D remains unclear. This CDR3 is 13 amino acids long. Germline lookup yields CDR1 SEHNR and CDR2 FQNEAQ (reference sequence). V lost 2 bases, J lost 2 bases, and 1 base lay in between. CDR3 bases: TGTGCCAGCAGCTTACCTGGGGCCAACGTCCTGACTTTC. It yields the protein CASSLPGANVLTF. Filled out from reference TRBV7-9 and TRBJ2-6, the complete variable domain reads DTGVSQNPRHKITKRGQNVTFRCDPISEHNRLYWYRQTLGQGPEFLTYFQNEAQLEKSRLLSDRFSAERPKGSFSTLEIQRTEQGDSAMYLCASSLPGANVLTFGAGSRLTVL.

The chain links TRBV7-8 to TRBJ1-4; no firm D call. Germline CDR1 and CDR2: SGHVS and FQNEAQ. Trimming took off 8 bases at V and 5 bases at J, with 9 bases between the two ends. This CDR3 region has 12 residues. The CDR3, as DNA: TGTGCCAGCCGTAAGCCAAATGAAAAACTGTTTTTT. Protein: CASRKPNEKLFF.

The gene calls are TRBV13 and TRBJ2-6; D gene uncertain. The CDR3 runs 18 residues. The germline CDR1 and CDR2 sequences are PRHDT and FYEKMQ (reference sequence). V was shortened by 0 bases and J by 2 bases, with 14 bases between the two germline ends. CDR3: CASSLGLNVFTGANVLTF. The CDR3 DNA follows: TGTGCCAGCAGCTTAGGCCTAAATGTTTTTACTGGGGCCAACGTCCTGACTTTC. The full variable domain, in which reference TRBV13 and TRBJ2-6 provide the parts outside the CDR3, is AAGVIQSPRHLIKEKRETATLKCYPIPRHDTVYWYQQGPGQDPQFLISFYEKMQSDKGSIPDRFSAQQFSDYHSELNMSSLELGDSALYFCASSLGLNVFTGANVLTFGAGSRLTVL.

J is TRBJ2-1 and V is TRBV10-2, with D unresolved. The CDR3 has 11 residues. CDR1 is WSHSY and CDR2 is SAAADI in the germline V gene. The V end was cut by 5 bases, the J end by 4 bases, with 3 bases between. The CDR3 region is CASSNYNEQFF. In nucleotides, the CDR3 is TGCGCCAGCAGTAATTACAATGAGCAGTTCTTC.

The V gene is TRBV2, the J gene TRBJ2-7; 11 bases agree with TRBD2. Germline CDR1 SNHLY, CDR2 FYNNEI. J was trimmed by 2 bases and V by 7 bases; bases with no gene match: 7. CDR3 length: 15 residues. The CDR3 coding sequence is TGTGCCAGCAAAGGACTAGCGGGCTTCGCCTACGAGCAGTACTTC. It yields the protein CASKGLAGFAYEQYF.

This CDR3 reads CASSPSTGYYGYTF. In nucleotides, the CDR3 is TGTGCCAGCAGTCCGTCAACAGGGTACTATGGCTACACCTTC. The rearrangement joins TRBV28 to TRBJ1-2; D possibly corresponds to TRBD1 (6 bases). With 5 bases removed from V and 3 bases from J, the gap between germline ends came to 13 bases. This CDR3 comprises 14 residues. CDR1 and CDR2 (germline): MDHEN, SYDVKM.

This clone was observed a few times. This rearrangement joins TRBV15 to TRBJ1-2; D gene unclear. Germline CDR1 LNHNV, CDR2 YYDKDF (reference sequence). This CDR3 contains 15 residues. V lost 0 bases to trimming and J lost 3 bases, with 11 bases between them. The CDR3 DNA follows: TGTGCCACCAGCAGAGATCGGGGTATAGACTATGGCTACACCTTC. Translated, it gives CATSRDRGIDYGYTF.

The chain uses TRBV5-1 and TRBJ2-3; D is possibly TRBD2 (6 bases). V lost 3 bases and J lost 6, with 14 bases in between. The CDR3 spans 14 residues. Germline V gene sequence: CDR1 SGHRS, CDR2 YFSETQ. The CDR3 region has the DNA TGCGCCAGCAGCTATGAGGGAGGAACGGATACGCAGTATTTT. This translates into CASSYEGGTDTQYF.

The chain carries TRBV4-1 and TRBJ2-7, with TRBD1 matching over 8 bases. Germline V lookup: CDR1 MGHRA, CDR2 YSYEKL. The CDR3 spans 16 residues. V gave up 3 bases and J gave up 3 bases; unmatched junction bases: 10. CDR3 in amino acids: CASSHQDRANLYEQYF. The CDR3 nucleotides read TGCGCCAGCAGCCACCAGGACAGGGCCAACCTCTACGAGCAGTACTTC.

CDR3 nucleotides: TGTGCCAGCAGCCCGACTAGCGGGACTACCTACGAGCAGTACTTC. Translating gives CASSPTSGTTYEQYF. The chain joins TRBV9 to TRBJ2-7; TRBD2 agrees at 11 bases. The CDR3 runs to 15 residues. Germline V gives CDR1 SGDLS, CDR2 YYNGEE. V lost 4 bases to trimming and J lost 2 bases; unmatched junction nucleotides: 5.

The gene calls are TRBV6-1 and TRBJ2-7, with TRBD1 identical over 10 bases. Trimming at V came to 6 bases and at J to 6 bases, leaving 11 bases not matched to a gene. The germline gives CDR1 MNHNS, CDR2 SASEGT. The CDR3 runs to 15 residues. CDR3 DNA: TGTGCCAGCAGGAGCCCCGGGACAGGGGTGCGCGAGCAGTACTTC. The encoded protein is CASRSPGTGVREQYF.

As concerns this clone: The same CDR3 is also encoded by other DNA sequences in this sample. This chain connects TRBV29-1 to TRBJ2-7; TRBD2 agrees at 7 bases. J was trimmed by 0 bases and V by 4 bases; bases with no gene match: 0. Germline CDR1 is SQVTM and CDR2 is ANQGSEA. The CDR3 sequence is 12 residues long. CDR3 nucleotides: TGCAGCGTTGGGGAGGGCTCCTACGAGCAGTACTTC. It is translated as CSVGEGSYEQYF.

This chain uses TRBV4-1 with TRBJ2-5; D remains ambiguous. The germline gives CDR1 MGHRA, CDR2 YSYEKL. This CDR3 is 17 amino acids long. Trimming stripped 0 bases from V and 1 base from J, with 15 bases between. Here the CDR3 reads CASSQDILWKTQETQYF. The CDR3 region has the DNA TGCGCCAGCAGCCAAGATATCCTTTGGAAGACCCAAGAGACCCAGTACTTC.

CDR3 in amino acids: CASRDRDITGELFF. In DNA, the CDR3 is TGTGCCAGCAGGGATAGGGACATCACCGGGGAGCTGTTTTTT. The chain is built from TRBV2 and TRBJ2-2, with D possibly matching TRBD1 (6 bases). Germline V gene sequence: CDR1 SNHLY, CDR2 FYNNEI. V was pared by 6 bases and J by 4 bases, with 12 bases between. This CDR3 spans 14 amino acids.

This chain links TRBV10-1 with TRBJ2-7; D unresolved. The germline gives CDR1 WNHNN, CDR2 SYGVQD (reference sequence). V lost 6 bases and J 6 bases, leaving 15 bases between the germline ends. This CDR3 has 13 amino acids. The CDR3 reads CASSPYPVGEQYF. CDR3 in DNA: TGCGCCAGCAGCCCCTATCCGGTGGGCGAGCAGTACTTC.